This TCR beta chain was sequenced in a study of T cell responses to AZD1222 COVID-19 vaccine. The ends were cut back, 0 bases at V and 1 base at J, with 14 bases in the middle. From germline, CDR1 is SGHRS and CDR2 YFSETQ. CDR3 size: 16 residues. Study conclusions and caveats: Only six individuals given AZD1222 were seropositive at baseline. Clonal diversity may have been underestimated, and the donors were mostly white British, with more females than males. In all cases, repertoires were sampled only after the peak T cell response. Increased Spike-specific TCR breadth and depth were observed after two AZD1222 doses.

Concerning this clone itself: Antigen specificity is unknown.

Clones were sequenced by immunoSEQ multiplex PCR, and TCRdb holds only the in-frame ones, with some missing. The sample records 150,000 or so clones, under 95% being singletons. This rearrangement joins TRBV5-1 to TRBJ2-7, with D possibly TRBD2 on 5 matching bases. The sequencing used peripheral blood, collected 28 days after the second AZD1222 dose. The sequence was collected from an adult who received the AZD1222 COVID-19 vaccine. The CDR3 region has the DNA TGCGCCAGCAGCTTGGCCAGAGACTACCCTTCCTACGAGCAGTACTTC. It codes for CASSLARDYPSYEQYF.